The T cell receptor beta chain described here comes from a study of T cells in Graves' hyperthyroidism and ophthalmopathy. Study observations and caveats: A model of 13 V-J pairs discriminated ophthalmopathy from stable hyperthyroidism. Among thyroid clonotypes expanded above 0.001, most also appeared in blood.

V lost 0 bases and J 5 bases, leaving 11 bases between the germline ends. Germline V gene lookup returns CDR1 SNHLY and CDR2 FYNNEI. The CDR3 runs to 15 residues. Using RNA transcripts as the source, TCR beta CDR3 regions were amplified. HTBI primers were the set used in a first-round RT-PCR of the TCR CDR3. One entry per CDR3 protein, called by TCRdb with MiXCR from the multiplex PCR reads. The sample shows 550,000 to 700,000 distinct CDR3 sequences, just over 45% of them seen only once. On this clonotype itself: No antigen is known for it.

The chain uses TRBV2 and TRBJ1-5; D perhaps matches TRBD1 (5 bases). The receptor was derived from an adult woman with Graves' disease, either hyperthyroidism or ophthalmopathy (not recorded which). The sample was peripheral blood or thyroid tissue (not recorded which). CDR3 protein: CASSEARGDDQPQHF. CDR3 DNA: TGTGCCAGCAGTGAAGCGAGGGGCGACGATCAGCCCCAGCATTTT.